Listed below are T cell receptor beta chains from one sample, sequenced in a study of cytomegalovirus exposure and HLA in healthy donors. The assay was immunoSEQ multiplex PCR, and TCRdb's table has in-frame clones only and misses some. This table holds 140,000 to 150,000 clones, more than 9.5% found once. The sample consisted of PBMCs. The receptors were sampled from a man aged 50-59 years in good health and CMV-seronegative. Each CDR3 is given with its conserved first and last residue. A D gene is named only where the DNA matches it firmly. Clone sizes are given selectively: once, few, many, or a class where the clone is expanded.

clone_size | d_call | j_call | v_call | cdr3_aa | cdr3_nt
- | - | TRBJ2-2 | TRBV7-3 | CASSLGGRTGELFF | TGTGCCAGCAGCTTGGGGGGGCGCACCGGGGAGCTGTTTTTT
few | - | TRBJ1-1 | TRBV19 | CASSIVWGHWNTEAFF | TGTGCCAGTAGTATAGTATGGGGACATTGGAACACTGAAGCTTTCTTT
few | - | TRBJ2-5 | TRBV11-2 | CASTEGDRIQETQYF | TGTGCCAGCACAGAAGGAGACAGAATCCAAGAGACCCAGTACTTC
few | - | TRBJ2-1 | TRBV7-6 | CASSPPPGYNEQFF | TGTGCCAGCAGCCCACCCCCGGGATACAATGAGCAGTTCTTC
few | TRBD1 | TRBJ2-1 | TRBV5-6 | CASSLATGTGPYSYNEQFF | TGTGCCAGCAGCTTGGCCACCGGGACAGGTCCCTACTCCTACAATGAGCAGTTCTTC
- | - | TRBJ1-6 | TRBV5-1 | CASSLDQADNSPLHF | TGCGCCAGCAGCTTGGATCAGGCAGATAATTCACCCCTCCACTTT
- | - | TRBJ1-1 | TRBV19 | CATRLGGNTEAFF | TGTGCCACAAGACTGGGAGGGAACACTGAAGCTTTCTTT
- | - | TRBJ2-5 | TRBV28 | CASSSPRGRETQYF | TGTGCCAGCAGTTCCCCACGAGGCCGAGAGACCCAGTACTTC
- | TRBD2 | TRBJ2-7 | TRBV19 | CASTEVASGDYEQYF | TGTGCCAGTACCGAAGTGGCTAGCGGCGATTACGAGCAGTACTTC
- | TRBD2 | TRBJ2-3 | TRBV5-1 | CASSFQKRGGTDTQYF | TGCGCCAGCAGCTTTCAAAAGCGGGGCGGCACAGATACGCAGTATTTT
- | - | TRBJ2-3 | TRBV18 | CASSRVDRAQVVDTQYF | TGTGCCAGCTCACGGGTGGATCGCGCGCAGGTGGTAGATACGCAGTATTTT